This record looks at one T cell receptor (beta chain) sequence and its context. This sample is part of a study of preoperative IRX-2 immunotherapy in early breast cancer. V was trimmed by 5 bases and J by 6 bases, leaving 13 bases between them. This CDR3 region has 13 residues. The germline gives CDR1 SGHTA, CDR2 FQGNSA. Only in-frame clones appear in the TCRdb table, and some are missing; sequencing was by immunoSEQ multiplex PCR. The sample carries around 30,000 clones, 82% recorded once. Treatment: preoperative locoregional IRX-2 cytokine immunotherapy. Samples came from a phase Ib trial of preoperative locoregional IRX-2 cytokine immunotherapy.

Collection of the sample occurred from a patient treated with IRX-2 immunotherapy. This receptor was taken from a human donor with breast cancer. The chain has TRBV7-2 and TRBJ1-2; maybe TRBD1 (5 bases). CDR3 coding DNA: TGTGCCAGCAGCCTCGGGACGCACAATGGCTACACCTTC. Translated: CASSLGTHNGYTF. Drawing the rest from reference TRBV7-2 and TRBJ1-2, the complete variable domain is GAGVSQSPSNKVTEKGKDVELRCDPISGHTALYWYRQSLGQGLEFLIYFQGNSAPDKSGLPSDRFSAERTGGSVSTLTIQRTQQEDSAVYLCASSLGTHNGYTFGSGTRLTVV.